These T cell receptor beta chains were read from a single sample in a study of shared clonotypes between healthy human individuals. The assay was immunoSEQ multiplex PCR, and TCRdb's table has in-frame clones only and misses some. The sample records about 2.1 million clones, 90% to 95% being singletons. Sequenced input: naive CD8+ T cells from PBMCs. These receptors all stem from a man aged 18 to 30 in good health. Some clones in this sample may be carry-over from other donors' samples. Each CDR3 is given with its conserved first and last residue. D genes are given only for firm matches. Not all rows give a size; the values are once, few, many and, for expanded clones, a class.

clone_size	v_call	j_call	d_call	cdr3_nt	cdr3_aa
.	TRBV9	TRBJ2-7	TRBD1	TGTGCCAGCAGCGTATTTCAGGACAGGGGCGAGCAGTACTTC	CASSVFQDRGEQYF
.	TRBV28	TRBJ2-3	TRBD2	TGTGCCAGCAGTCTCGAGACTAGCGGGAGGTCGGCAGATACGCAGTATTTT	CASSLETSGRSADTQYF
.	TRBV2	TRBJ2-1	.	TGTGCCAGCAGTGAACGAACCCCCTCCTACAATGAGCAGTTCTTC	CASSERTPSYNEQFF
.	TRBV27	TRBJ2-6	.	TGTGCCAGCAGTTTATGGGCATCTGGGGCCAACGTCCTGACTTTC	CASSLWASGANVLTF
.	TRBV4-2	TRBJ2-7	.	TGTGCCAGCAGCCAAGATGGGCCGGTGGTGACACGCTCCTACGAGCAGTACTTC	CASSQDGPVVTRSYEQYF
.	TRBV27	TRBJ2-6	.	TGTGCCAGCAGTTTCCCGGGAGCCAACGTCCTGACTTTC	CASSFPGANVLTF
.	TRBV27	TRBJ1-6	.	TGTGCCAGCAGTTCACGAGCGGGGGGTTCCCTCCACTTT	CASSSRAGGSLHF
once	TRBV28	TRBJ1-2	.	TGTGCCAGCAGCCCGAGGGGGGTGGGTGGCTACACCTTC	CASSPRGVGGYTF
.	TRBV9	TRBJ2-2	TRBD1	TGTGCCAGCAGCCCCGAGACAGGGGTGAACACCGGGGAGCTGTTTTTT	CASSPETGVNTGELFF
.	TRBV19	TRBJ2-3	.	TGTGCCAGTAGGACCCCCTCCGGGACAAGTCCCACAGATACGCAGTATTTT	CASRTPSGTSPTDTQYF
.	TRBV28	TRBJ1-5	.	TGTGCCAGCAGCCGTGGGTTGAACAATCAGCCCCAGCATTTT	CASSRGLNNQPQHF
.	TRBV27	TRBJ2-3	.	TGTGCCAGCAGCCCTTTACCCATACGCGCTAATACGCAGTATTTT	CASSPLPIRANTQYF
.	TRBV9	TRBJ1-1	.	TGTGCCAGCAGCGAGGGGGGCGTGATGAACACTGAAGCTTTCTTT	CASSEGGVMNTEAFF
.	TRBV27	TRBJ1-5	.	TGTGCCAGCAGTTTAAGGGTCGCCAATCAGCCCCAGCATTTT	CASSLRVANQPQHF
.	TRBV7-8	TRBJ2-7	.	TGTGCCAGCAGCCCACCGGGGAGGCGGACCTACGAGCAGTACTTC	CASSPPGRRTYEQYF
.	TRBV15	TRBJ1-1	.	TGTGCCACCAGCCGGACGGGATTGAACACTGAAGCTTTCTTT	CATSRTGLNTEAFF
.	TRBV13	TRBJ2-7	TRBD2	TGTGCCAGCAGCTTATCCGGAGCGGGAGTCGACGAGCAGTACTTC	CASSLSGAGVDEQYF
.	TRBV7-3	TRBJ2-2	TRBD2	TGTGCCAGCAGCTTAACGGGACTAGCGGACACCGGGGAGCTGTTTTTT	CASSLTGLADTGELFF
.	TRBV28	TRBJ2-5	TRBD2	TGTGCCAGCAGCCCCCGGTTGTCTAGCGGGCGAGAGACCCAGTACTTC	CASSPRLSSGRETQYF
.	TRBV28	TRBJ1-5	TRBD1	TGTGCCAGCAGTTCCTGGGACAGGGAGAGCAATCAGCCCCAGCATTTT	CASSSWDRESNQPQHF
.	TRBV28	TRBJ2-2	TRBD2	TGTGCCAGCAGTTTTCCGACTAGCGGCTACACCGGGGAGCTGTTTTTT	CASSFPTSGYTGELFF
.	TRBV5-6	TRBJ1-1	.	TGTGCCAGCAGCTTGGAGAATTACAGGGCCGGCACTGAAGCTTTCTTT	CASSLENYRAGTEAFF
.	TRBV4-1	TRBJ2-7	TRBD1	TGCGCCAGCAGCATCCGACCCCCCCTCCCGGACAGGGAATCCTACGAGCAGTACTTC	CASSIRPPLPDRESYEQYF
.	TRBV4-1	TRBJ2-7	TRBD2	TGCGCCAGCAGCCAAGATTCACTAGCGGGGATCTCCTACGAGCAGTACTTC	CASSQDSLAGISYEQYF
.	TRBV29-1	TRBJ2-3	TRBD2	TGCAGCTCCTGGGGTGCGGCGCGGGAGGGGGACACAGATACGCAGTATTTT	CSSWGAAREGDTDTQYF
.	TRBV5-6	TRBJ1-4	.	TGTGCCAGCAGCTTCCGGCATGTCGAAAAACTGTTTTTT	CASSFRHVEKLFF
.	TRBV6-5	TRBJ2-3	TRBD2	TGTGCCAGCAGTTCGGGACTAAATACGCAGTATTTT	CASSSGLNTQYF
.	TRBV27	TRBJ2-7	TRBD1	TGTGCCAGCAGTTCCCAGGGGGCAGGTCTGGACGAGCAGTACTTC	CASSSQGAGLDEQYF
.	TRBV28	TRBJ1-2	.	TGTGCCAGCAGAAGGCGACGTAGTGGCTACACCTTC	CASRRRRSGYTF
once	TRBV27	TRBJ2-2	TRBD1	TGTGCCAGCCGAGGGACAGCTTTAGCCCTAAACACCGGGGAGCTGTTTTTT	CASRGTALALNTGELFF
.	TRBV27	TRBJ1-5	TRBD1	TGTGCCAGCAGTTTATCTGGTTCGACAGGGTGGGTCTGGCAGCCCCAGCATTTT	CASSLSGSTGWVWQPQHF
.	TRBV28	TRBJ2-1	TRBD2	TGTGCCAGCAGTGTTAGGGGATCGGGACTAGCCGATGAGCAGTTCTTC	CASSVRGSGLADEQFF
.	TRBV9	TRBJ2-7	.	TGTGCCAGCAGCGTAGGAGGAGCAACGGAGCAGTACTTC	CASSVGGATEQYF
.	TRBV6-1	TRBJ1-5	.	TGTGCCAGCAGTGAAGGTCAGCCCCAGCATTTT	CASSEGQPQHF
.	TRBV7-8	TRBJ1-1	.	TGTGCCAGCAGCACGGACGGGGAAGCTGAAGCTTTCTTT	CASSTDGEAEAFF
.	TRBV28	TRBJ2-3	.	TGTGCCAGCACCTTAAGGGGACCCGGCACAGATACGCAGTATTTT	CASTLRGPGTDTQYF
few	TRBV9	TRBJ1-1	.	TGTGCCAGCAGCGCTCCCCTCACAGTGAACACTGAAGCTTTCTTT	CASSAPLTVNTEAFF
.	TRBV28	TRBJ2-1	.	TGTGCCAGCACCACCCCTTCCCTTTCACAGGTAAACTACAATGAGCAGTTCTTC	CASTTPSLSQVNYNEQFF
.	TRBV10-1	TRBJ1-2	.	TGCGCCAGCAGTGAGCATCGGGGGAACTATGGCTACACCTTC	CASSEHRGNYGYTF
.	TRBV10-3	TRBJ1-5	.	TGTGCCATCAGTGAAGGGGCAGGGGGCAATCAGCCCCAGCATTTT	CAISEGAGGNQPQHF
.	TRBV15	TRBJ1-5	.	TGTGCCACCAGCACCCTCGGAGGGAGGGATGAACAGCCCCAGCATTTT	CATSTLGGRDEQPQHF
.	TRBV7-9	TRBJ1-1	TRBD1	TGTGCCAGCAGCCCGCCGGACAGGGACACTGAAGCTTTCTTT	CASSPPDRDTEAFF
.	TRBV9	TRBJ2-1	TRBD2	TGTGCCAGCAGCGGAACCGGGACTAGCCCCTCGGAGCAGTTCTTC	CASSGTGTSPSEQFF
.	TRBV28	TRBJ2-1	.	TGTGCCAGCTCGTTCTCGAGCTCCTACAATGAGCAGTTCTTC	CASSFSSSYNEQFF
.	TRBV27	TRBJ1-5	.	TGTGCCAGCAGTTTAATTGGCGTTAGCAATCAGCCCCAGCATTTT	CASSLIGVSNQPQHF
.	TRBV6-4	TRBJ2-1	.	TGTGCCAGCAGTAATCATTACAATGAGCAGTTCTTC	CASSNHYNEQFF
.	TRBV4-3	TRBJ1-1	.	TGCGCCAGCAGTGATACAGGGTTTACTGAAGCTTTCTTT	CASSDTGFTEAFF
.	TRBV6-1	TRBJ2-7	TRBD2	TGTGCCAGCTTCCAAGGCCTAGCGGAAGCCCACGAGCAGTACTTC	CASFQGLAEAHEQYF
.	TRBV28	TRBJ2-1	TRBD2	TGTGCCAGCAGTTTAGTGAGCGGGAGCTACAATGAGCAGTTCTTC	CASSLVSGSYNEQFF
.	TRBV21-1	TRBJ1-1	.	TGTGCCAGCAGCCGTAAGAAAACAGGGGTGAACACTGAAGCTTTCTTT	CASSRKKTGVNTEAFF